One T cell receptor (beta chain) is described in this entry. This entry comes from a study of technical replicates of blood from several donors. Germline V gene data show CDR1 as MGHRA and CDR2 as YSYEKL. CDR3 length: 19 amino acids. J lost 0 bases, V lost 3 bases, and 13 bases had no gene match. Assay: immunoSEQ multiplex PCR; the TCRdb copy retains only in-frame clones and omits some. The sample holds 75,000 to 85,000 clones, roughly 95% seen once. Sequenced: T cells isolated from PBMCs. This TCR derives from a human donor in good health. The chain couples TRBV4-1 to TRBJ2-4; 8 bases are shared with TRBD1. CDR3 sequence reads: CASSQGQVFAPLAKNIQYF. CDR3 nucleotide sequence: TGCGCCAGCAGCCAGGGACAGGTGTTCGCACCACTAGCCAAAAACATTCAGTACTTC.